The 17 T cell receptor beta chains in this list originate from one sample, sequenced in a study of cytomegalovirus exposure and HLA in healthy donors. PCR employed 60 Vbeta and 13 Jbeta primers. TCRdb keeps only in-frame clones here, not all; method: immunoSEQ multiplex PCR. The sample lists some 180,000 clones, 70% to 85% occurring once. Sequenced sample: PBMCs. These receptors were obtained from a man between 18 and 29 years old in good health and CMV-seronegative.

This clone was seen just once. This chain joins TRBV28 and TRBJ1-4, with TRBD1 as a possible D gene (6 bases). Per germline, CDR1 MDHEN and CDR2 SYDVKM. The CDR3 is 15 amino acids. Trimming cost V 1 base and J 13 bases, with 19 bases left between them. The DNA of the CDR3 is TGTGCCAGCAGTTTATCCGACGGGACATCCCGTGGACTGTTTTTT. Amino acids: CASSLSDGTSRGLFF.

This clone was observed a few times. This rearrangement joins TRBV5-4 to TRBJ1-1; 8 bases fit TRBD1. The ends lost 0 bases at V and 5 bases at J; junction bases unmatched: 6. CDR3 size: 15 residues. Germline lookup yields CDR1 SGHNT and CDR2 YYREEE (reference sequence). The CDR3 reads CASSLVQGAGTEAFF. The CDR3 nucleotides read TGTGCCAGCAGCTTGGTCCAGGGGGCGGGTACTGAAGCTTTCTTT.

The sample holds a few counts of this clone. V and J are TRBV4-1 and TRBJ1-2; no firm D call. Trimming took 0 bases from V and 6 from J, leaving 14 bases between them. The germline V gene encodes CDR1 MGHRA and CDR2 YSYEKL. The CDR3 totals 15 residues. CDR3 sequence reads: CASSQDVGLRDGYTF. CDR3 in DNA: TGCGCCAGCAGCCAAGATGTAGGCTTGCGGGATGGCTACACCTTC.

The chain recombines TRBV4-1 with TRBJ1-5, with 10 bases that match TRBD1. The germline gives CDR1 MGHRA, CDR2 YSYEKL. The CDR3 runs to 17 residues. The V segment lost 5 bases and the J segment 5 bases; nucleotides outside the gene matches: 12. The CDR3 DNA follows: TGCGCCAGCAGCTTCCGATCAAGGGACAGGGGCCATCAGCCCCAGCATTTT. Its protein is CASSFRSRDRGHQPQHF.

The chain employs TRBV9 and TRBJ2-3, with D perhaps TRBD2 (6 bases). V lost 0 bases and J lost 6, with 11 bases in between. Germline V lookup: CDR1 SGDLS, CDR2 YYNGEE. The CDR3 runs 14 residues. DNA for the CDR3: TGTGCCAGCAGCGTAGAGGAGGGATGGGATACGCAGTATTTT. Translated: CASSVEEGWDTQYF. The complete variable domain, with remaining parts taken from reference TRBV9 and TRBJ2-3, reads DSGVTQTPKHLITATGQRVTLRCSPRSGDLSVYWYQQSLDQGLQFLIQYYNGEERAKGNILERFSAQQFPDLHSELNLSSLELGDSALYFCASSVEEGWDTQYFGPGTRLTVL.

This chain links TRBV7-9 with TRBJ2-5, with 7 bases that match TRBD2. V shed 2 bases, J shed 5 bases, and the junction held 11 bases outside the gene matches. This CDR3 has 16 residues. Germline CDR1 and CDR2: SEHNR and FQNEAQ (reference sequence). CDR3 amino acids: CASSLSSGYRGETQYF. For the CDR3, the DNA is TGTGCCAGCAGCTTATCTAGCGGATACAGAGGGGAGACCCAGTACTTC.

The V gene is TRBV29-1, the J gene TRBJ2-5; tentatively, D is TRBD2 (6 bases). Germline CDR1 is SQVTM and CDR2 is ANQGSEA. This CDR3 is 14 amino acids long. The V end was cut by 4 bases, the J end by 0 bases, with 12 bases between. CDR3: CSVGGGANQETQYF. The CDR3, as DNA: TGCAGCGTTGGGGGCGGGGCAAACCAAGAGACCCAGTACTTC.

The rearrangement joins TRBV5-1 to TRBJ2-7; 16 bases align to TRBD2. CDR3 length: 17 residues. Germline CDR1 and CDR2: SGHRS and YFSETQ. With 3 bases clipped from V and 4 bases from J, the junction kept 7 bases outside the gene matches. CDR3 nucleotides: TGCGCCAGCAGCTACTTAGGGACTAGCGGGAGGGAATACGAGCAGTACTTC. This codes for CASSYLGTSGREYEQYF.

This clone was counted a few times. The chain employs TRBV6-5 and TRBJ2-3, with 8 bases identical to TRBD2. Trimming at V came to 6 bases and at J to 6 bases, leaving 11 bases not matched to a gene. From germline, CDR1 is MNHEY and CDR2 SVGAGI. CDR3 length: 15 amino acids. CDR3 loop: CASSPPGGRGDTQYF. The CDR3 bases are TGTGCCAGCAGCCCCCCGGGGGGGCGAGGGGATACGCAGTATTTT.

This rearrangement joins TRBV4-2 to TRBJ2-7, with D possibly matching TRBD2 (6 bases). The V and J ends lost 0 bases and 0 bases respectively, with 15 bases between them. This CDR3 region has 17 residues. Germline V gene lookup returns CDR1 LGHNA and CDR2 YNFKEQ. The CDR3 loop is CASSQDLGDFLSYEQYF. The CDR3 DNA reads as TGTGCCAGCAGCCAAGATCTTGGGGACTTCCTCTCCTACGAGCAGTACTTC.

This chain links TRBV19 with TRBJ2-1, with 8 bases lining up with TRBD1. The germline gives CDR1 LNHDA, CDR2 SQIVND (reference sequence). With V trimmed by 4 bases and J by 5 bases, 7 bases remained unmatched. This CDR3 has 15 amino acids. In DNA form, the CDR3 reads TGTGCCAGTAGTACATCTTCGACAGGGGACAATGAGCAGTTCTTC. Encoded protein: CASSTSSTGDNEQFF.

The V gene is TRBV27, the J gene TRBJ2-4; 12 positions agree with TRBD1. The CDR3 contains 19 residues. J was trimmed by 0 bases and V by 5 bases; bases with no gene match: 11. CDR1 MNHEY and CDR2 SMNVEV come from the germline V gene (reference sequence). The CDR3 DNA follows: TGTGCCAGCAGTCGGGACAGGGGGCCCCATTCTCTAGCCAAAAACATTCAGTACTTC. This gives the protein CASSRDRGPHSLAKNIQYF.

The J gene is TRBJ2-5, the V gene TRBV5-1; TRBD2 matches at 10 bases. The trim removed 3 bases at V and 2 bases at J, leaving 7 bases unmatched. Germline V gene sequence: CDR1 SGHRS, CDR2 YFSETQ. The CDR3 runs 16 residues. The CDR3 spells CASSSTLAGRQETQYF. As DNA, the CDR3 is TGCGCCAGCAGCTCGACACTAGCGGGGCGACAAGAGACCCAGTACTTC.

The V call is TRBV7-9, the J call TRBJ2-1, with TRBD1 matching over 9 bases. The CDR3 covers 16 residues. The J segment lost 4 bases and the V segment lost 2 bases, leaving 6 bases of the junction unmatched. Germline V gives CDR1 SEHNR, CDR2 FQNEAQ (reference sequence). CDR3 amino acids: CASSLIWTGEYNEQFF. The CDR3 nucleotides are TGTGCCAGCAGCTTAATTTGGACAGGGGAGTACAATGAGCAGTTCTTC.

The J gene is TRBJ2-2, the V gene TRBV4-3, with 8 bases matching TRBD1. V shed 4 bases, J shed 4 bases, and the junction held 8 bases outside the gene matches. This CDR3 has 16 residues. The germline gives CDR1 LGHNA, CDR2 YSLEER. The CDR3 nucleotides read TGCGCCAGCAGCCCAGGGACAGGCGGGGCCACCGGGGAGCTGTTTTTT. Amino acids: CASSPGTGGATGELFF.

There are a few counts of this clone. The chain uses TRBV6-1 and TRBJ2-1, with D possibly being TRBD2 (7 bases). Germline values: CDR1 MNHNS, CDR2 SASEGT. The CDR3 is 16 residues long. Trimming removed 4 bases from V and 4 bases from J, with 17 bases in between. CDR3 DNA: TGTGCCAGCAGTGCATTATGGGGGGGGCCTTACAATGAGCAGTTCTTC. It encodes CASSALWGGPYNEQFF.

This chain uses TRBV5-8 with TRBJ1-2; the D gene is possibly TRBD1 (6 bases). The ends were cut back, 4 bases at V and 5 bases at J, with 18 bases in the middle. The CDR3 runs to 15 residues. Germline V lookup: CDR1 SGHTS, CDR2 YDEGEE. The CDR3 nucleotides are TGTGCCAGCAGCCCAGGACAGTATACTTTGTATGGCTACACCTTC. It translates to CASSPGQYTLYGYTF. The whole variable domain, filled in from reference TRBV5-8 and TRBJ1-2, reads EAGVTQSPTHLIKTRGQQATLRCSPISGHTSVYWYQQALGLGLQFLLWYDEGEERNRGNFPPRFSGRQFPNYSSELNVNALELEDSALYLCASSPGQYTLYGYTFGSGTRLTVV.